This TCR beta chain originates from a study of T cells after posttransplantation cyclophosphamide. General observations from the study: Donor CD8+ memory clones often dominated recipient blood repertoires at later times. TRB overlap between skin or GI tissue T cells and blood was limited.

The table came from immunoSEQ multiplex PCR; TCRdb's copy has only in-frame clones and leaves some out. Singletons are absent from the sample, which has a few thousand clones. This clone was observed a handful of times. Its antigen is unknown. Unmatched junction bases numbered 3, after V lost 0 bases and J lost 3 bases. Germline CDR1 and CDR2: SGHNT and YYREEE (reference sequence). The CDR3 is 15 residues long. Cyclophosphamide on days +3 and +4 followed busulfan-fludarabine conditioning and a marrow graft. The chain has TRBV5-4 and TRBJ2-3, with 8 bases fitting TRBD2. The TCR was taken from a female patient aged 18-29 years who received an allogeneic stem cell transplant from an unrelated donor, was CMV-positive, and had acute GVHD only. Some T cells may arise from the graft donor. The sample was PBMCs, taken after allogeneic stem cell transplant with posttransplant cyclophosphamide. CDR3 nucleotide sequence: TGTGCCAGCAGCTTGGGTAGCGGGATAACAGATACGCAGTATTTT. Translated, it gives CASSLGSGITDTQYF.